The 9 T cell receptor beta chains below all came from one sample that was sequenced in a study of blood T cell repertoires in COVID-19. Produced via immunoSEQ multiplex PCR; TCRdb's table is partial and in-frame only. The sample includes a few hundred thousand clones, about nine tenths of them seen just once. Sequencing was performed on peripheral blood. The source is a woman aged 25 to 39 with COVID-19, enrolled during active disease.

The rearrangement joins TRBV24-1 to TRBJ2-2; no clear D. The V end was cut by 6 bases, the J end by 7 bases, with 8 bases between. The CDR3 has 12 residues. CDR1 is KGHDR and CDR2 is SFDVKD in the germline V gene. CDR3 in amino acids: CATSRLVGELFF. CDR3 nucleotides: TGTGCCACCAGTCGACTCGTCGGGGAGCTGTTTTTT.

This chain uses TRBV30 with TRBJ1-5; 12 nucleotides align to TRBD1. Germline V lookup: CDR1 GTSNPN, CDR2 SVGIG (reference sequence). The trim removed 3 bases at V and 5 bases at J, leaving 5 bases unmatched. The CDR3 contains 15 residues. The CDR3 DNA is TGTGCCTGGAGCCAGGGACAGGGGGCTGATCAGCCCCAGCATTTT. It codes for CAWSQGQGADQPQHF.

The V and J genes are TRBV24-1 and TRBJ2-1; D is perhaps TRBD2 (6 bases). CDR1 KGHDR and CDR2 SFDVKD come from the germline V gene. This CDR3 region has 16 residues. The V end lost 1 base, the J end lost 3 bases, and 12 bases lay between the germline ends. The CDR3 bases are TGTGCCACCAGTGATTTTACTCGCGGGAACTACAATGAGCAGTTCTTC. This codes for CATSDFTRGNYNEQFF.

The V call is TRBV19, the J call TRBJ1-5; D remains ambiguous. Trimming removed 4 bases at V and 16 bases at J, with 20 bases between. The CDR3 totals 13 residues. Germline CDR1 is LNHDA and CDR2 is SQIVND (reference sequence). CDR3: CASSTTREGTSHF. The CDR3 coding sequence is TGTGCCAGTAGTACGACCCGCGAGGGTACGAGTCATTTT.

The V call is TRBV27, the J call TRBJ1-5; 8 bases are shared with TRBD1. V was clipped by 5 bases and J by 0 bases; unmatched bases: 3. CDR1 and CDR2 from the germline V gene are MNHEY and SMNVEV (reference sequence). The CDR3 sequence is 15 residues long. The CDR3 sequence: CASSRTGYSNQPQHF. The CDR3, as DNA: TGTGCCAGCAGTAGGACAGGGTATAGCAATCAGCCCCAGCATTTT.

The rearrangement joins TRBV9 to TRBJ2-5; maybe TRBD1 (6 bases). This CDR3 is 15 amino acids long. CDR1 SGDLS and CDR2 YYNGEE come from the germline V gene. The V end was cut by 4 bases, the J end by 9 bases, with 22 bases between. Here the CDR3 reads CASSLQPGHPTAQYF. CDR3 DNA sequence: TGTGCCAGCAGCCTCCAACCGGGACACCCGACGGCCCAGTACTTC.

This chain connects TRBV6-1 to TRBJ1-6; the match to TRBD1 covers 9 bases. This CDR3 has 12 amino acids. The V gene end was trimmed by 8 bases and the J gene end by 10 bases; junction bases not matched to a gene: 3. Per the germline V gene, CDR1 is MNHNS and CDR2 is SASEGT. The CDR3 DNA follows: TGTGCCAGCGGACAGGGGCGATCACCCCTCCACTTT. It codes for CASGQGRSPLHF.

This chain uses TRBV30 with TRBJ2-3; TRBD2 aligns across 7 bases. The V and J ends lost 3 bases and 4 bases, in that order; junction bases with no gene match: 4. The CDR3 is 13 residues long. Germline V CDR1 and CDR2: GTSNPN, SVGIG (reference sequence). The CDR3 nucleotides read TGTGCCTGGAGGGCGGGAGTGGCAGATACGCAGTATTTT. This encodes CAWRAGVADTQYF.

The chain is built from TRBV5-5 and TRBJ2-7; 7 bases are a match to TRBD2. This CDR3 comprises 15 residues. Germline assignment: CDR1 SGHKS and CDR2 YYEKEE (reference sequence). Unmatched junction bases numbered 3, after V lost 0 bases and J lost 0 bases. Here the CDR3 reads CASSLVAGDSYEQYF. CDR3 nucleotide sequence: TGTGCCAGCAGCTTGGTCGCGGGAGACTCCTACGAGCAGTACTTC.